This T cell receptor (beta chain) was captured in a study of OX40 agonist ivuxolimab in advanced cancers. Study overall: Subjects had a mean age of roughly 57 years, with a range of roughly 23 to 79; less than 90% were male.

This CDR3 contains 14 residues. Germline CDR1 reads LGHNA; CDR2 reads YSLEER. Trimming took 4 bases from V and 1 from J, leaving 11 bases between them. Sequenced by immunoSEQ multiplex PCR; TCRdb stores in-frame clones only, minus some. The table records about 50,000 clones, roughly 91% of them present only once. The TCR sequence derives from an adult with an advanced solid tumor such as melanoma, head and neck, liver or kidney cancer. The sequencing here drew on CD4+ or CD8+ T cells sorted from blood, taken in a trial of the OX40 agonist ivuxolimab. The rearrangement links TRBV4-3 to TRBJ2-7; D is possibly TRBD2 (6 bases). This CDR3 reads CASSRGSGSYEQYF. CDR3 nucleotides: TGCGCCAGCAGCCGAGGTAGCGGATCCTACGAGCAGTACTTC.